The source of this TCR beta chain is a study of T cell clonotyping in hematopoietic cell transplantation (dated by TCRdb to about 2021). Regarding the complete study: Recipient samples taken before transplant were obtained following cytoreduction. Recruitment of patients ran from late 2015 to early 2017, and follow-up continued until September 2020 or until death. A total of over 130 blood samples were gathered in the study from a few dozen consecutive transplant recipients along with their related donors.

TCR beta CDR3 regions were amplified from genomic DNA with the immunoSEQ assay, a bias-controlled multiplex PCR using V- and J-specific primers. A proprietary barcode and Illumina adapter sequences were added to the CDR3 amplicons in a second PCR step. CDR3 libraries were sequenced on an Illumina MiSeq instrument. Per the source publication's procedure: immunoSEQ Analyzer 3.0 was used for export and quality control, with R Bioconductor and Immunarch used for downstream analyses. Repertoire metrics were calculated using only productive rearrangements within the normalized downsampled data set. Clonotypes larger than 5 templates in the normalized cohort were defined as pathologically expanded. The Inverse Simpson Index served as the measure of repertoire diversity. To capture all clonotypes, the CMV-specificity analyses were run on the non-normalized data set. Here the immuneACCESS table is served through TCRdb, limited to in-frame sequences with V and J called. Missing clones are a known gap in these copies; in checked studies unresolved V genes cover under half, and the rest lacks a known reason. V, J and clone size reflect that table, while D and trimming were determined from the DNA. This sample comprises about 76,000 clones, 96% of them detected only once. The top ten hold roughly 1.8% of the sample.

The time point label, read with the paper, signifies: recipient sample about 28 days before transplant, after cytoreduction. Blood from recipients was drawn roughly 28 days before transplant, then again at days 30, 100 and 180 after transplant. Nuclei Lysis Solution was used to extract genomic DNA from fresh or cryopreserved unfractionated peripheral blood mononuclear cells. For this clone: It lacks a known antigen. It has no much larger one-base neighbor in the sample; base qualities were not kept.

Findings and caveats that apply to the study as a whole: The sample size was limited, and because cells were not sorted, the contributions of CD4 and CD8 repertoires could not be separated. After transplant, TCR diversity in recipients dropped, and pathologically expanded clonotypes increased progressively from day 30 to day 180. Broader posttransplant TCR repertoire diversity was predicted by donor and pretransplant recipient Inverse Simpson Index values. Just a small fraction of recipient repertoires overlapped with donor repertoires, and more than 95% appeared de novo at the given depth.

The receptor was derived from a woman aged 50 to 65 with acute myeloid leukemia. Some clones in this sample may be carry-over from other donors' samples. Sequences were derived from peripheral blood mononuclear cells, sampled before stem cell transplant.

The sequenced DNA: TGTGCCTGCACAAGAAGATTGAACACTGAAGCTTTCTTT. This is translated as CACTRRLNTEAFF. The sequence joins TRBV30 to TRBJ1-1; no D segment can be confidently identified. The V and J ends are trimmed by 6 bases and 0 bases, leaving 11 bases between them. Taken from the germline V gene (reference sequence), the CDR1 and CDR2 loops are GTSNPN and SVGIG. Including cysteine and phenylalanine, the CDR3 has 13 amino acids. The retained sequence is limited to the CDR3, 39 bases, with the frame set at the first base.